This TCR beta chain was identified during a study of PD-1 blockade in classical Hodgkin lymphoma. Study results and caveats: At C4D1, TCR diversity had climbed significantly for CD4+ cells, though not for CD8+ cells. Similar baseline diversity was found in complete responders and newly diagnosed patients. The authors excluded patients who started nivolumab under 1 year after ASCT.

Sample time point: cycle 4 day 1 (C4D1), after six to seven weeks of nivolumab. Exposure to brentuximab vedotin varied, and each patient had relapsed following autologous stem cell transplantation. Profiling relied on immunoSEQ multiplex PCR, and the TCRdb table lists in-frame clones only, not all of them. The table records roughly 60,000 clones, just over 90% of them present only once. V lost 5 bases and J 5 bases, leaving 21 bases between the germline ends. The CDR3 runs 16 residues. Germline V gives CDR1 SGHAT, CDR2 FQNNGV. As for this clone: The antigen is unknown.

This clonotype was obtained from a human donor with classical Hodgkin lymphoma. This specimen was peripheral blood mononuclear cells (PBMCs), taken before the fourth cycle of nivolumab. The V and J genes are TRBV11-2 and TRBJ1-1; TRBD1 is a possible D gene (5 bases). CDR3 sequence reads: CASSASQRGWSTEAFF. The CDR3 DNA reads as TGTGCCAGCAGCGCCTCCCAACGGGGCTGGAGTACTGAAGCTTTCTTT.